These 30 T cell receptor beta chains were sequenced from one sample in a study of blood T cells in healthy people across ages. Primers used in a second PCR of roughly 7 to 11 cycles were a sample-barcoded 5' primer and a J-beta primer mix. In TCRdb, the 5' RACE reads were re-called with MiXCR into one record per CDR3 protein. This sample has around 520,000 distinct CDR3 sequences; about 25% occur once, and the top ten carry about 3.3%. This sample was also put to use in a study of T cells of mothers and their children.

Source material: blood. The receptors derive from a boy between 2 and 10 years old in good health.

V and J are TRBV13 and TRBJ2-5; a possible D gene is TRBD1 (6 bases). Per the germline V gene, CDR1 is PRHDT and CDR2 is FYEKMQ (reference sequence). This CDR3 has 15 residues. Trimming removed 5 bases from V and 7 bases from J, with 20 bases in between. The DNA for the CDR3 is TGTGCCAGCAGCCTCTGGACCCGGAAAGGGGGGACCCAGTACTTC. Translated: CASSLWTRKGGTQYF.

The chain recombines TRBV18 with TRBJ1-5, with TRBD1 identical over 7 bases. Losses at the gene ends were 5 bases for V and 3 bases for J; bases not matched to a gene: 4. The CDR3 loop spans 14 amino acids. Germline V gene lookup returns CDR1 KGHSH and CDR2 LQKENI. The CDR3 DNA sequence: TGTGCCAGCTCAGTGGGGACAGACAATCAGCCCCAGCATTTT. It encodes CASSVGTDNQPQHF.

This CDR3 is CASSPGLAGGIGNEQFF. In DNA form, the CDR3 reads TGTGCCAGCAGCCCGGGACTAGCGGGAGGGATAGGTAATGAGCAGTTCTTC. The chain employs TRBV28 and TRBJ2-1, with 16 bases aligning to TRBD2. CDR1 is MDHEN, CDR2 SYDVKM, per germline. Trimming at V came to 6 bases and at J to 7 bases, leaving 9 bases not matched to a gene. The CDR3 spans 17 residues.

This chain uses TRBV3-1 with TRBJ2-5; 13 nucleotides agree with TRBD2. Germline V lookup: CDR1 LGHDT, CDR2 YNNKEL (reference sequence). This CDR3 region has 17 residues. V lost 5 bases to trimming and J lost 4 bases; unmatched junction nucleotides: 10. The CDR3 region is CASSYSRTSGGGETQYF. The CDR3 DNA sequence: TGTGCCAGCAGCTATTCCCGGACTAGCGGGGGAGGAGAGACCCAGTACTTC.

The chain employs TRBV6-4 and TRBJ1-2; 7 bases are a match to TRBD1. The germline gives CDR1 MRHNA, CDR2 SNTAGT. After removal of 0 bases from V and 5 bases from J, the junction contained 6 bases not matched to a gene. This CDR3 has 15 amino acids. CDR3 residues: CASSDSRGPLYGYTF. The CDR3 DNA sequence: TGTGCCAGCAGTGACTCGAGGGGGCCTTTGTATGGCTACACCTTC.

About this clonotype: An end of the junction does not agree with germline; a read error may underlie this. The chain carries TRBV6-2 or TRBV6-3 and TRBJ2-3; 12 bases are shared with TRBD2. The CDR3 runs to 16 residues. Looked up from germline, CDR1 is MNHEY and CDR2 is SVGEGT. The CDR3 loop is CAGSQGLAGGTDTQYF. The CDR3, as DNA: TGTGCCGGCAGCCAGGGACTAGCGGGTGGCACAGATACGCAGTATTTT.

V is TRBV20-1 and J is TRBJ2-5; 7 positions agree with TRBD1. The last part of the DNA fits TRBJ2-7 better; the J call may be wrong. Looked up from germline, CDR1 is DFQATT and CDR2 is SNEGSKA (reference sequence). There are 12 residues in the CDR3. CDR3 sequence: CSASYRGYEQYF. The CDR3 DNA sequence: TGCAGTGCTAGTTACAGGGGCTACGAGCAGTACTTC.

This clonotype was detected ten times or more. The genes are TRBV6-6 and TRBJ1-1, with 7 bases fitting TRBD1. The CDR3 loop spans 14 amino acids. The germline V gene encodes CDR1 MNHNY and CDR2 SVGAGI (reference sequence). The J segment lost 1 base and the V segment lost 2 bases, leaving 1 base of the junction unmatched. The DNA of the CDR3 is TGTGCCAGCAGTTACGACAGGGAGAACACTGAAGCTTTCTTT. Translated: CASSYDRENTEAFF.

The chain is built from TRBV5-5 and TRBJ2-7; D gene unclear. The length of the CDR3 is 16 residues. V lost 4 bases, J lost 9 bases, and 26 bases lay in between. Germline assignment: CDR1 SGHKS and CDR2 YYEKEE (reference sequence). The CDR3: CASSRYPARASTGQYF. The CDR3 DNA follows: TGTGCCAGCAGCCGCTATCCTGCACGGGCTTCAACGGGGCAGTACTTC.

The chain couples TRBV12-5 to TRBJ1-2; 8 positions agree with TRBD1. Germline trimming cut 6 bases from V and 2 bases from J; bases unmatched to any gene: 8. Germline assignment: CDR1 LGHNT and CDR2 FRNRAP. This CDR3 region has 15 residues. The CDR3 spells CASGRTGGWNYGYTF. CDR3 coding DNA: TGTGCTAGTGGAAGAACAGGGGGGTGGAACTATGGCTACACCTTC.

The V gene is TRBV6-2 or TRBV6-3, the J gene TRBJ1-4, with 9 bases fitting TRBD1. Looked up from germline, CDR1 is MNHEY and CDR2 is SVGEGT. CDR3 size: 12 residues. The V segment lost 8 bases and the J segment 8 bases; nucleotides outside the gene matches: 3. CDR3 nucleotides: TGTGCCAGCCGGACAGGGGACGAAAAACTGTTTTTT. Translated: CASRTGDEKLFF.

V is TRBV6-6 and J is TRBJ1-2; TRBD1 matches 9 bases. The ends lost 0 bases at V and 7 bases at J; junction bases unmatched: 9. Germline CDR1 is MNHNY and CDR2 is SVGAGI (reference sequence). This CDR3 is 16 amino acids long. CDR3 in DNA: TGTGCCAGCAGTTACTCTAGAGGGGACAGGGACCGTGGCTACACCTTC. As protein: CASSYSRGDRDRGYTF.

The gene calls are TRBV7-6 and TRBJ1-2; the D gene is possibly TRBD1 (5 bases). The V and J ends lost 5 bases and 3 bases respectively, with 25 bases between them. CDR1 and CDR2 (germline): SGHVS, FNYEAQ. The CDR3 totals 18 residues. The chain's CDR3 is CASSPHGRERGLDYGYTF. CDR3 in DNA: TGTGCCAGCAGCCCCCACGGCAGGGAGAGGGGTTTAGACTATGGCTACACCTTC.

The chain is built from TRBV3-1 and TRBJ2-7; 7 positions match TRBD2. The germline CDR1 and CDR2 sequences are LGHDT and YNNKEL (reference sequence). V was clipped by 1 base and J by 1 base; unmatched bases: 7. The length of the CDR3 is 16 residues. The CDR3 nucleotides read TGTGCCAGCAGCCAAGGATACAGCGGGACTTCCTACGAGCAGTACTTC. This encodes CASSQGYSGTSYEQYF.

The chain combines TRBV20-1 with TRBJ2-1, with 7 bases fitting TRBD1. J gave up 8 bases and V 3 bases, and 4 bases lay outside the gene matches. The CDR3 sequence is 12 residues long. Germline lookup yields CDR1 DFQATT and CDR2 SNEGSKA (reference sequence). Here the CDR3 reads CSASEGQHEQFF. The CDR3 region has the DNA TGCAGTGCTAGCGAGGGACAGCATGAGCAGTTCTTC.

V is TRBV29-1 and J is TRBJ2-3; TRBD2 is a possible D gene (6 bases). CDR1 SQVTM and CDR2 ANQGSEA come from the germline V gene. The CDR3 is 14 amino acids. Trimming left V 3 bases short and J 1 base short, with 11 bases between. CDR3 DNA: TGCAGCGTTGATGTCCCGGGGGGCACAGATACGCAGTATTTT. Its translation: CSVDVPGGTDTQYF.

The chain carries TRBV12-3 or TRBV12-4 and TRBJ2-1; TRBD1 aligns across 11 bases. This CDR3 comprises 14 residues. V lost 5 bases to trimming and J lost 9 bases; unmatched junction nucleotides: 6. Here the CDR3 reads CASSRTGGSSEQFF. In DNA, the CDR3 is TGTGCCAGCAGTCGGACAGGGGGCTCGAGTGAGCAGTTCTTC.

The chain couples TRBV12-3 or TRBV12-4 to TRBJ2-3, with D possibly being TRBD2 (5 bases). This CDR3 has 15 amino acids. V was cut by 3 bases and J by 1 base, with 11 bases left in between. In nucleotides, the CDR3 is TGTGCCAGCAGTTTCGAGGGTTATGGCACAGATACGCAGTATTTT. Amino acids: CASSFEGYGTDTQYF.

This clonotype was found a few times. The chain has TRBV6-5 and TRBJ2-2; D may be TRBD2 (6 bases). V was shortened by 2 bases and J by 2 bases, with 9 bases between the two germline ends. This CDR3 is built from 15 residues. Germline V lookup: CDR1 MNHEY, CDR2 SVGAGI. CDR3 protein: CASSYSGPNTGELFF. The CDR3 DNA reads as TGTGCCAGCAGTTACAGCGGGCCCAACACCGGGGAGCTGTTTTTT.

The CDR3 loop reads CASSQDSGWRETQYF. DNA of the CDR3: TGTGCCAGCAGCCAAGACTCAGGGTGGAGGGAGACCCAGTACTTC. V is TRBV3-1 and J is TRBJ2-5; D may correspond to TRBD1 or TRBD2 (5 bases each). Looked up from germline, CDR1 is LGHDT and CDR2 is YNNKEL (reference sequence). V was trimmed by 0 bases and J by 5 bases, leaving 13 bases between them. CDR3 length: 15 residues.

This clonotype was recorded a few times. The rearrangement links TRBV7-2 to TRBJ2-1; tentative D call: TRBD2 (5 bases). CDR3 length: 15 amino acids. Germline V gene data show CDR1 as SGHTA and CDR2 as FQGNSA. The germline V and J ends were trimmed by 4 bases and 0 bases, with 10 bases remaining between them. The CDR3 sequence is CASSSRRSSYNEQFF. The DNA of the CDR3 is TGTGCCAGCAGCTCCCGGAGGAGCTCCTACAATGAGCAGTTCTTC.

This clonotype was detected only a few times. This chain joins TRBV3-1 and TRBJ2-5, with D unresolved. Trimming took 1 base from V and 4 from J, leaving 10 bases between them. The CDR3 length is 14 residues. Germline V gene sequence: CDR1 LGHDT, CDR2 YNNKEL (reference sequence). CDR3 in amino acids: CASSQVASAETQYF. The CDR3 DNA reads TGTGCCAGCAGCCAAGTGGCAAGCGCAGAGACCCAGTACTTC.

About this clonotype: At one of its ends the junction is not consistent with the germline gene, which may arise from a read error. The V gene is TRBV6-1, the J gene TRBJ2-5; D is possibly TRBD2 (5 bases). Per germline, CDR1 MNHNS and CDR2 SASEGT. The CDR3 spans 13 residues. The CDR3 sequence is CASSSLLGPGEFF. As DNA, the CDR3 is TGTGCCAGCAGCTCTCTACTAGGCCCCGGCGAGTTCTTC.

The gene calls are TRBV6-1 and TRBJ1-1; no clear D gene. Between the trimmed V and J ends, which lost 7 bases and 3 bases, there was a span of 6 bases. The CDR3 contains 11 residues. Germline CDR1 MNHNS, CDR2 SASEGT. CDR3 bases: TGTGCCAGCACGGAGTACACTGAAGCTTTCTTT. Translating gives CASTEYTEAFF.

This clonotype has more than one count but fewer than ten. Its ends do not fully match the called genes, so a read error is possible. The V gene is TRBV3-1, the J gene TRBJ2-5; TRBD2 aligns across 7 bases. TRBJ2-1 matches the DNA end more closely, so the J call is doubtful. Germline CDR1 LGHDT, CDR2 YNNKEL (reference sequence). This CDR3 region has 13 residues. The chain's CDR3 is CAGSQGGGIGQFF. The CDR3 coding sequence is TGTGCCGGCAGCCAAGGCGGGGGAATCGGGCAGTTCTTC.

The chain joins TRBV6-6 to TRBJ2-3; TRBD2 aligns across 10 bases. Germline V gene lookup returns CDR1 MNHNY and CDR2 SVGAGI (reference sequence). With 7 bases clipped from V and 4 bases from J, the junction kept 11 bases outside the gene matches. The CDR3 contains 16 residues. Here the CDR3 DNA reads TGTGCCAGCAAAGGACGTAGCGGGAGGACCGCAGATACGCAGTATTTT. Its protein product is CASKGRSGRTADTQYF.

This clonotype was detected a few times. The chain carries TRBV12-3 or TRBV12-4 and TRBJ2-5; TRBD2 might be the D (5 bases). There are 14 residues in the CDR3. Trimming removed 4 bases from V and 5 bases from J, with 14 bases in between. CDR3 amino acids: CASSSPRAFETQYF. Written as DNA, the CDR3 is TGTGCCAGCAGTTCTCCGAGGGCCTTTGAGACCCAGTACTTC.

The CDR3, as DNA: TGTGCCAGCAGCTTAGATCTAGCGGGAGGGCCTCGGGCCAAAAACATTCAGTACTTC. This translates into CASSLDLAGGPRAKNIQYF. The rearrangement joins TRBV7-9 to TRBJ2-4; 12 bases are shared with TRBD2. The CDR3 runs to 19 residues. Germline lookup yields CDR1 SEHNR and CDR2 FQNEAQ (reference sequence). V lost 1 base, J lost 1 base, and 8 bases stayed unmatched.

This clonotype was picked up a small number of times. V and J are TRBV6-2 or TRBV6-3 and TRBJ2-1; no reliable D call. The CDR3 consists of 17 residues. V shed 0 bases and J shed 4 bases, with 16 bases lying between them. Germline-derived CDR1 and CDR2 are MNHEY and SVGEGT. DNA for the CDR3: TGTGCCAGCAGTTACTCGGTCAGTGGTGACGGTTACAATGAGCAGTTCTTC. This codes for CASSYSVSGDGYNEQFF.

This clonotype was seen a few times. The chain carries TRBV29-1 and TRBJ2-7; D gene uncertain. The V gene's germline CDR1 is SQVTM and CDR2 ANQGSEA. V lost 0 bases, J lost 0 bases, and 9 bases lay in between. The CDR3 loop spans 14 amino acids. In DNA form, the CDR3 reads TGCAGCGTTGAAGACGCGACTGACTCCTACGAGCAGTACTTC. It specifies CSVEDATDSYEQYF.